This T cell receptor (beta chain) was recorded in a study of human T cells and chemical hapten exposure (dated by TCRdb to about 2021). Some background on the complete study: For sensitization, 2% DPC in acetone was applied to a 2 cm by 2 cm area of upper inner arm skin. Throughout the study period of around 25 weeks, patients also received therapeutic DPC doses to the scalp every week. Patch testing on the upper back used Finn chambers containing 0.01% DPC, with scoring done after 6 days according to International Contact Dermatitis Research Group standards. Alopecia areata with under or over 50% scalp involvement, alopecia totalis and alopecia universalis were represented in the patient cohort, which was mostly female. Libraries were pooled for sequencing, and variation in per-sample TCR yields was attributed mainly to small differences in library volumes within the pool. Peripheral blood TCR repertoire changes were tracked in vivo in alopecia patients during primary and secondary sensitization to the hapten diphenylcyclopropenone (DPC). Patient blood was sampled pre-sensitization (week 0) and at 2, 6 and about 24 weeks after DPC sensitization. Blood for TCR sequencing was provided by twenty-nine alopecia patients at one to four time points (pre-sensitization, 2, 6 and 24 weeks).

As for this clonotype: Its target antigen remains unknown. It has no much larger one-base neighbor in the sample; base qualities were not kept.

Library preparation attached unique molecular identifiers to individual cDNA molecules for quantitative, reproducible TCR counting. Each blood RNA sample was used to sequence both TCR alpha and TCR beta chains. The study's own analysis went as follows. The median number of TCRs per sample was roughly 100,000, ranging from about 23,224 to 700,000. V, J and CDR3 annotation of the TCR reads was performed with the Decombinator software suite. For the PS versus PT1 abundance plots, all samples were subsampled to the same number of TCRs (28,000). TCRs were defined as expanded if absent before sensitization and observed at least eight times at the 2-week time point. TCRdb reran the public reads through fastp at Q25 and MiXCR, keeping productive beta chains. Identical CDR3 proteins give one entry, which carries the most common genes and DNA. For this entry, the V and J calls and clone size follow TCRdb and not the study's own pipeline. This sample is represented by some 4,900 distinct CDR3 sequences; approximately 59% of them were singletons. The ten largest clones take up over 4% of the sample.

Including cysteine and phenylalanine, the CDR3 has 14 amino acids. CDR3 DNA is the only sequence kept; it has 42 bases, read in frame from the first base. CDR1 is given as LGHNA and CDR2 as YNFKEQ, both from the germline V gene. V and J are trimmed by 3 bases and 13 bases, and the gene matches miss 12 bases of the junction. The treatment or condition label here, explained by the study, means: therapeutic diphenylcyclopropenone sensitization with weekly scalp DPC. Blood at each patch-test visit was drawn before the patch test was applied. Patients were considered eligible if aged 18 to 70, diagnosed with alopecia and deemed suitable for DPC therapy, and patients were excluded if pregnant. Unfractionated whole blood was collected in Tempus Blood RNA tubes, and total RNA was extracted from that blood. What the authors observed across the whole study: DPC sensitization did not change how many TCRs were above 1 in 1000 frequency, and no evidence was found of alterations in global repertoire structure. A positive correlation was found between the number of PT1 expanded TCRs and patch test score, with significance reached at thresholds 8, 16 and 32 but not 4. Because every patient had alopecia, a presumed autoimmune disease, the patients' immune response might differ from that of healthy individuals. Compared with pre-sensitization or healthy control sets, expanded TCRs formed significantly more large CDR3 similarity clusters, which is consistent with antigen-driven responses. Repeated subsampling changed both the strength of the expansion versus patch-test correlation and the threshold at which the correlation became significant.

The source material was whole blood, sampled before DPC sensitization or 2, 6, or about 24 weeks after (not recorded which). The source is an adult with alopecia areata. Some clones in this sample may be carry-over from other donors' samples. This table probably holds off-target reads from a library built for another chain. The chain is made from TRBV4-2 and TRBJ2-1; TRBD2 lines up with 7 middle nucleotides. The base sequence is TGTGCCAGCAGCCATTCCCGGGGGGACTGGGCACAGTTCTTC. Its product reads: CASSHSRGDWAQFF.